Included here is one TCR beta chain sequence, with context. What it binds is not known. This sample was included in a study of post-analysis software for immune sequencing data. Broader study findings: Patients showed TRBV5-6, TRBV5-1 and TRBV20-1 among four to six TRBV segments more frequent than in controls.

cDNA libraries of TCR beta carried unique molecular identifiers. One entry per CDR3 protein, called by TCRdb with MiXCR from the PCR reads. The profile shows around 500,000 distinct CDR3 sequences, 30% to 40% of them singletons. Per germline, CDR1 WSHSY and CDR2 SAAADI. The CDR3 contains 14 residues. V lost 6 bases and J lost 4; bases outside the gene matches: 5. The sample comprised blood. The sequence was obtained from a girl aged 2-17 years with multiple sclerosis. V and J are TRBV10-2 and TRBJ2-3; 9 nucleotides match TRBD2. The CDR3 here is CASRIAGEADTQYF. The CDR3 DNA follows: TGCGCCAGCAGGATAGCGGGGGAAGCAGATACGCAGTATTTT.